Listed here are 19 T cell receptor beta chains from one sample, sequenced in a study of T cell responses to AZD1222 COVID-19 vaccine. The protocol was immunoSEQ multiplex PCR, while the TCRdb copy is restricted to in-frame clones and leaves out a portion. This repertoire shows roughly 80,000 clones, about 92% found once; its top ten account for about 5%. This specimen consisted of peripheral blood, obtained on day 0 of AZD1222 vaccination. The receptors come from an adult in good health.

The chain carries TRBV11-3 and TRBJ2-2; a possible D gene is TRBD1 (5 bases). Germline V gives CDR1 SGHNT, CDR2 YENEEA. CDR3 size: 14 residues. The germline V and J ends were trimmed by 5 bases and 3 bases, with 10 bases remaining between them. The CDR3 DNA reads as TGTGCCAGCAGCAGGGGTGAAGACACCGGGGAGCTGTTTTTT. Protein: CASSRGEDTGELFF.

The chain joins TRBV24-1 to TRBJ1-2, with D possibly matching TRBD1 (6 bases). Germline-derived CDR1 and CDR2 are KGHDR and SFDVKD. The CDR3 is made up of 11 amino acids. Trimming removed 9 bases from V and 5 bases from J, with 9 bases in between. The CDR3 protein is CATGDIYGYTF. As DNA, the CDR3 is TGTGCCACCGGGGACATTTATGGCTACACCTTC.

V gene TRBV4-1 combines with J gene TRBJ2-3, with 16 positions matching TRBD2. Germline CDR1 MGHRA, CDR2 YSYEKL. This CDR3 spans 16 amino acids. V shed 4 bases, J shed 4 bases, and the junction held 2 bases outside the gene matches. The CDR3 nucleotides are TGCGCCAGCAGCCCGGGACTAGCGGGAGGGGCAGATACGCAGTATTTT. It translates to CASSPGLAGGADTQYF.

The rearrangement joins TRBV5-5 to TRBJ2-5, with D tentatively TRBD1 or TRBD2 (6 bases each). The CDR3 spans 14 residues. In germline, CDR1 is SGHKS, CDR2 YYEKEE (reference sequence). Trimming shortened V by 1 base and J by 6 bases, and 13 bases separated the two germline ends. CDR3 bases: TGTGCCAGCAGCTTGATGGGGGGCGGGCAGACCCAGTACTTC. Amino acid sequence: CASSLMGGGQTQYF.

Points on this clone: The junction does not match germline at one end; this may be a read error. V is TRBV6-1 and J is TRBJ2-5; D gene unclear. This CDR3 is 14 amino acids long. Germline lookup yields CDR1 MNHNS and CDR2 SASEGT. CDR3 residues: CASSEGWGGETQYF. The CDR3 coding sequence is TGTGCCAGCAGCGAAGGTTGGGGTGGGGAGACCCAGTACTTC.

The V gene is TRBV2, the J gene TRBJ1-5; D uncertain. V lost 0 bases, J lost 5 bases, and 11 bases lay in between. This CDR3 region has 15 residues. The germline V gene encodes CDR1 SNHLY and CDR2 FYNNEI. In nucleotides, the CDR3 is TGTGCCAGCAGTGAAGCGGGGAGAGGCGATCAGCCCCAGCATTTT. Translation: CASSEAGRGDQPQHF.

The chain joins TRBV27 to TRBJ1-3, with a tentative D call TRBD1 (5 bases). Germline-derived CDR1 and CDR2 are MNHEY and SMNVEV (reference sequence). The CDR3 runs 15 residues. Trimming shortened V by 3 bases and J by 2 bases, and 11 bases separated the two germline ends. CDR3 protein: CASSLGPAAGNTIYF. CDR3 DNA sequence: TGTGCCAGCAGTTTGGGACCGGCGGCTGGAAACACCATATATTTT.

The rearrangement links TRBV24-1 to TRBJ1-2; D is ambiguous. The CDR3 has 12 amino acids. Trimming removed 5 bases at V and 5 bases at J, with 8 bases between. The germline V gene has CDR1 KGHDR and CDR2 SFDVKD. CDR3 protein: CATSGNGYGYTF. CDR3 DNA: TGTGCCACCAGTGGAAACGGATATGGCTACACCTTC.

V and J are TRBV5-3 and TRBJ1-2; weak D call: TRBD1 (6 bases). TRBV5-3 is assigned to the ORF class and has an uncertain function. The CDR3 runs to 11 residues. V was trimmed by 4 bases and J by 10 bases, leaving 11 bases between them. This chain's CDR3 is CARSRDRNYTF. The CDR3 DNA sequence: TGTGCCAGAAGCCGAGACAGGAACTACACCTTC.

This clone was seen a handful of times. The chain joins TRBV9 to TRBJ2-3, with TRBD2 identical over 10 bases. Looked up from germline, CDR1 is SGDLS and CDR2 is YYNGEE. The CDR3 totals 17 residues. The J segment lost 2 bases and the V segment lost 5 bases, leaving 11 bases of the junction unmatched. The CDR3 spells CASSGRGLAEITDTQYF. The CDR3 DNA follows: TGTGCCAGCAGTGGCCGCGGACTAGCGGAGATCACAGATACGCAGTATTTT.

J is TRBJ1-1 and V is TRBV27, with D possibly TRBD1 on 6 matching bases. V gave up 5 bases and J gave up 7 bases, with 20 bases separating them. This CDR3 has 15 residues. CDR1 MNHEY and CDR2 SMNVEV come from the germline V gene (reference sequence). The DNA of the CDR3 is TGTGCCAGCAGTCCCCTGGGGGGCGCATTGAGTGAAGCTTTCTTT. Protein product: CASSPLGGALSEAFF.

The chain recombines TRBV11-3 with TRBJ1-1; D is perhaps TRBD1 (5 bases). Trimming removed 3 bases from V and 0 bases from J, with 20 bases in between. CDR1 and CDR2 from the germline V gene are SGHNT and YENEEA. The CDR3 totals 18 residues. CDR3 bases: TGTGCCAGCAGCTTCCTACCCTTCGACAGACTGATGAACACTGAAGCTTTCTTT. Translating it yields CASSFLPFDRLMNTEAFF.

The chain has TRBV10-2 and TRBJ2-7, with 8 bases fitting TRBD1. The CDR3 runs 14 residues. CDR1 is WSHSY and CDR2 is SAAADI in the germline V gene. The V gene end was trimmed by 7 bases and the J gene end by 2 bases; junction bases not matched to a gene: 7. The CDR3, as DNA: TGCGCCAGCAACCCGGGACAGGAGCCCTACGAGCAGTACTTC. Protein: CASNPGQEPYEQYF.

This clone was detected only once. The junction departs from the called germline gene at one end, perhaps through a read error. The CDR3: CASSELYDKLNF. The DNA for the CDR3 is TGTGCCAGCAGTGAGCTTTATGACAAGCTGAACTTC. V usage is TRBV6-1 and J usage is TRBJ2-7; D is undetermined. Germline V gene lookup returns CDR1 MNHNS and CDR2 SASEGT. This CDR3 is 12 amino acids long.

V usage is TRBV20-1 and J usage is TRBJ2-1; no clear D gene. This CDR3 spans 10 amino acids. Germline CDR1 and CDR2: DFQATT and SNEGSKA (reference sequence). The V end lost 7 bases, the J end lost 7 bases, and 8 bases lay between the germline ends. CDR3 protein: CSGLGNEQFF. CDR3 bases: TGCAGTGGCTTAGGGAATGAGCAGTTCTTC.

The CDR3 DNA reads TGTGCCAGCACCCGCGTTGGGACAACCAATTCACCCCTCCACTTT. It yields the protein CASTRVGTTNSPLHF. J is TRBJ1-6 and V is TRBV27, with a weak D call TRBD1 (6 bases). The CDR3 spans 15 residues. Germline V gene data show CDR1 as MNHEY and CDR2 as SMNVEV (reference sequence). Trimming removed 7 bases from V and 7 bases from J, with 17 bases in between.

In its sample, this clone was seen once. The CDR3 DNA sequence: TGTGCCACCAGCAGACTAGGGAGGCGGGACCAACAAGAGACCCAGTACTTC. The encoded protein is CATSRLGRRDQQETQYF. This chain joins TRBV15 and TRBJ2-5, with D maybe TRBD2 (6 bases). Germline CDR1 is LNHNV and CDR2 is YYDKDF (reference sequence). The CDR3 is made up of 17 amino acids. Deletions cut 2 bases from V and 2 bases from J, with 18 bases between.

The CDR3 bases are TGTGCCAGCAGTGAAGCTGGCAGCCAAGAGACCCAGTACTTC. It encodes CASSEAGSQETQYF. V is TRBV2 and J is TRBJ2-5; no definite D call. V was shortened by 0 bases and J by 1 base, with 6 bases between the two germline ends. Germline loops: CDR1 SNHLY, CDR2 FYNNEI. This CDR3 has 14 residues.

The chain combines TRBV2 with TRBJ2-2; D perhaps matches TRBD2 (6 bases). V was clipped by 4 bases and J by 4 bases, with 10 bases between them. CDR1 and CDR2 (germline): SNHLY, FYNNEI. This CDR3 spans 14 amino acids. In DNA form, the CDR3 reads TGTGCCAGCAGTGGACTAGTAAGCACCGGGGAGCTGTTTTTT. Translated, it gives CASSGLVSTGELFF.